The clone carrying this TCR beta chain was counted once. This record comes from a study of blood T cell repertoires in COVID-19. Looking at the study overall: Acute and convalescent COVID-19 samples came from the United States, Italy and Spain. Sample material is recorded as cDNA or gDNA derived from T cells, B-cell-depleted T cells, or PBMCs.

V lost 1 base and J lost 5, with 15 bases in between. The CDR3 loop spans 15 amino acids. The germline gives CDR1 SGHNT, CDR2 YYREEE (reference sequence). In the original processing: Reference gene primers were amplified, and this amplification served to estimate nucleated cell counts. TCRdb's copy holds only in-frame clones and misses some; the assay was immunoSEQ multiplex PCR. From that table come the V and J calls and clone size; the DNA was used to work out D and trimming. The sample lists 200,000 or so clones, around 85% occurring once. Sequencing was carried out using peripheral blood. This receptor was identified in an older woman with acute or convalescent COVID-19. The rearrangement joins TRBV5-4 to TRBJ2-5, with D perhaps matching TRBD1 (6 bases). In nucleotides, the CDR3 is TGTGCCAGCAGCTTGTTTCCAGGGGAAGAGGAGACCCAGTACTTC. Translating it yields CASSLFPGEEETQYF.